This T cell receptor (beta chain) is from a study of blood T cell repertoires in COVID-19. Study-wide background: Acute and convalescent COVID-19 samples came from the United States, Italy and Spain. T cells, B-cell-depleted T cells, or PBMCs supplied cDNA or gDNA.

V dropped 1 base and J dropped 4 bases, with 11 bases sitting between them. There are 16 residues in the CDR3. Germline-derived CDR1 and CDR2 are SGHTA and FQGTGA. Original processing notes: Amplifying reference gene primers gave estimates of nucleated cell counts. Using immunoSEQ multiplex PCR, the repertoire was profiled, and TCRdb retains in-frame clones only, with some absent. Clonal size and the V and J genes are those of that table, whereas D and trimming came from the DNA. The table shows roughly 100,000 clones, with 80% to 90% occurring only once. The sample taken for sequencing was peripheral blood. The TCR originated in a man aged 60 to 75 with acute or convalescent COVID-19. The chain links TRBV7-3 to TRBJ1-6, with a tentative D call TRBD1 (5 bases). Written as DNA, the CDR3 is TGTGCCAGCAGCTTAATGAGGCAGGGATATAATTCACCCCTCCACTTT. Translated, it gives CASSLMRQGYNSPLHF.